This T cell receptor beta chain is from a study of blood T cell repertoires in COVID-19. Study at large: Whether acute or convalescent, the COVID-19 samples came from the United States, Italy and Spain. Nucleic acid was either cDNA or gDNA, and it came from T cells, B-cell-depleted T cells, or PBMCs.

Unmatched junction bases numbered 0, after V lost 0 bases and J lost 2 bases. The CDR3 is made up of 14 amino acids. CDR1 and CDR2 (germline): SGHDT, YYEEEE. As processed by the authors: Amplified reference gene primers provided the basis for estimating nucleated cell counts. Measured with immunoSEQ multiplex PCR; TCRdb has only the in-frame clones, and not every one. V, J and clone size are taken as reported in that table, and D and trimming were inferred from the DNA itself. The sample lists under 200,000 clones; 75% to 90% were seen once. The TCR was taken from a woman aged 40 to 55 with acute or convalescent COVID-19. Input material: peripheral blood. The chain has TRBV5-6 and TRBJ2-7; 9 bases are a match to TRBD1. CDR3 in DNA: TGTGCCAGCAGCTTGGGGGACAGGGCCTACGAGCAGTACTTC. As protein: CASSLGDRAYEQYF. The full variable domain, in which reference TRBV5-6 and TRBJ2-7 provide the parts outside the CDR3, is DAGVTQSPTHLIKTRGQQVTLRCSPKSGHDTVSWYQQALGQGPQFIFQYYEEEERQRGNFPDRFSGHQFPNYSSELNVNALLLGDSALYLCASSLGDRAYEQYFGPGTRLTVT.